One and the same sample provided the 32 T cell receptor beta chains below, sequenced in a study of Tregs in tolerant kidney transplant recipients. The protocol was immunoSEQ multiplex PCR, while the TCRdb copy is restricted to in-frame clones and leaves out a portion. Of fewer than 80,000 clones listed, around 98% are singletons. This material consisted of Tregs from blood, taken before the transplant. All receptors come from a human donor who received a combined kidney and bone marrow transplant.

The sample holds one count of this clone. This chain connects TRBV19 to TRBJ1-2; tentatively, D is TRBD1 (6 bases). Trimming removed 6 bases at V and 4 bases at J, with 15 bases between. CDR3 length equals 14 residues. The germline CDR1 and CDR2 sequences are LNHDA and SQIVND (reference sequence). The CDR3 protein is CASSRTVALYGYTF. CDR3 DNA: TGTGCCAGTAGCCGGACAGTCGCCCTCTATGGCTACACCTTC.

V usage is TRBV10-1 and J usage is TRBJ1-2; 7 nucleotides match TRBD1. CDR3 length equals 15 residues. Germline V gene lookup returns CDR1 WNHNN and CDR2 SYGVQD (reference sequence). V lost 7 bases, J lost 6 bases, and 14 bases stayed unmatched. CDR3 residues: CASTHWRGQTNGYTF. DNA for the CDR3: TGCGCCAGCACTCACTGGAGGGGGCAAACGAATGGCTACACCTTC.

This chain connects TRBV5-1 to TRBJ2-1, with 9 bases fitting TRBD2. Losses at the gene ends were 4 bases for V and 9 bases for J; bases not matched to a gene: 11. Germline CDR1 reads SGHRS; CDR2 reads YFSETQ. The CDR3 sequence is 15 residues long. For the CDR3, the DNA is TGCGCCAGCAGCCCGAACCAGCGGGAGGCGGGTGAGCAGTTCTTC. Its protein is CASSPNQREAGEQFF. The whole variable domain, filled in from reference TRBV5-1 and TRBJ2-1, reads KAGVTQTPRYLIKTRGQQVTLSCSPISGHRSVSWYQQTPGQGLQFLFEYFSETQRNKGNFPGRFSGRQFSNSRSEMNVSTLELGDSALYLCASSPNQREAGEQFFGPGTRLTVL.

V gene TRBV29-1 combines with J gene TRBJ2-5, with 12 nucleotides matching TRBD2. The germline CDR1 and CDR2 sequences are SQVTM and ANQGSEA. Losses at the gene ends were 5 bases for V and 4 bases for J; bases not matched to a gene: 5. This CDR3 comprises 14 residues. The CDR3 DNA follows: TGCAGCGTTCACGGACTAGCGGGAAGAGAGACCCAGTACTTC. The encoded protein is CSVHGLAGRETQYF.

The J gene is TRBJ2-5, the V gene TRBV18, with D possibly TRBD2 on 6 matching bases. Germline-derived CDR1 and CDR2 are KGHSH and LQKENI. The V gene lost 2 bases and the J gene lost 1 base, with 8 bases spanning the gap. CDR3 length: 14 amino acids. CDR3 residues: CASSPGGSQETQYF. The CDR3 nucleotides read TGTGCCAGCTCACCAGGAGGGAGCCAAGAGACCCAGTACTTC.

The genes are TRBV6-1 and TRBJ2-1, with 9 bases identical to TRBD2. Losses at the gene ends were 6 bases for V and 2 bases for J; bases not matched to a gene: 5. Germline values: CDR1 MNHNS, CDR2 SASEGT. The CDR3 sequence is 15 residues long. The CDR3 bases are TGTGCCAGCAGCATTTTAGCGGGGGCCTACAATGAGCAGTTCTTC. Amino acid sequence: CASSILAGAYNEQFF.

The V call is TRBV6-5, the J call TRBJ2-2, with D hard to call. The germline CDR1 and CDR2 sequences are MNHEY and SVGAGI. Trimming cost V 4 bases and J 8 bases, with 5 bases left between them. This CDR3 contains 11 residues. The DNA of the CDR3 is TGTGCCAGCAGTTCCCTGGGGGAGCTGTTTTTT. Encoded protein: CASSSLGELFF.

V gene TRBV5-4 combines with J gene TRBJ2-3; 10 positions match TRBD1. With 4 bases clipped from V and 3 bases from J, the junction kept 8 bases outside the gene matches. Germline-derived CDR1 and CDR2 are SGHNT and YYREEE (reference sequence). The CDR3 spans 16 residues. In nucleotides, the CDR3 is TGTGCCAGCAGCCGTACAGGGACAGGGGTGACAGATACGCAGTATTTT. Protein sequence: CASSRTGTGVTDTQYF.

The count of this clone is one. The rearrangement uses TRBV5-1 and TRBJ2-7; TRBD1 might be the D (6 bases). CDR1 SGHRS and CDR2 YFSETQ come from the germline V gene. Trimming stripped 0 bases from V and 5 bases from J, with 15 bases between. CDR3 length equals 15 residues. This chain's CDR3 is CASSLVRGGKDEQYF. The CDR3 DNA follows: TGCGCCAGCAGCTTGGTTAGAGGGGGTAAGGACGAGCAGTACTTC.

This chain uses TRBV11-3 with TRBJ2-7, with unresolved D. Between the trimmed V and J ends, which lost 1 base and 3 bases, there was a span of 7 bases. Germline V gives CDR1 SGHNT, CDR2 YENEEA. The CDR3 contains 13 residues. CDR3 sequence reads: CASSLGPGYEQYF. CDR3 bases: TGTGCCAGCAGCTTAGGGCCAGGCTACGAGCAGTACTTC.

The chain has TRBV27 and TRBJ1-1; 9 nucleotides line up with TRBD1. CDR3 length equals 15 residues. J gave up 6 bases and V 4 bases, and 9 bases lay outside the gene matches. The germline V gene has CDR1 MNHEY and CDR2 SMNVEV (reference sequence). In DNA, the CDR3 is TGTGCCAGCAGTTCTTACGGACAGGGGCTATCTGAAGCTTTCTTT. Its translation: CASSSYGQGLSEAFF.

CDR3: CASSALAGGRETQYF. CDR3 DNA sequence: TGCGCCAGCAGTGCACTAGCGGGAGGGAGAGAGACCCAGTACTTC. The chain combines TRBV10-2 with TRBJ2-5; TRBD2 aligns across 13 bases. The trim removed 4 bases at V and 4 bases at J, leaving 3 bases unmatched. CDR3 length: 15 residues. Germline V CDR1 and CDR2: WSHSY, SAAADI.

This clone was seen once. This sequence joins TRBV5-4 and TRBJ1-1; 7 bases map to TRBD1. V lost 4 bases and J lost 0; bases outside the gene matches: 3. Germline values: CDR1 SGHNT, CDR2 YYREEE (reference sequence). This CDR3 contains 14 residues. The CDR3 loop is CASSRGQMNTEAFF. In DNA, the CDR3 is TGTGCCAGCAGCCGGGGACAGATGAACACTGAAGCTTTCTTT.

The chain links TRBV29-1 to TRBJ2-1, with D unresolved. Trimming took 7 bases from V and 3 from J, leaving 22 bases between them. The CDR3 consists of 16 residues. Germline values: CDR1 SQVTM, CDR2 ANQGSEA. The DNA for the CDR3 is TGCAGCGCTTTGAACCCCCTCAGCGCGGTCTACAATGAGCAGTTCTTC. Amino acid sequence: CSALNPLSAVYNEQFF.

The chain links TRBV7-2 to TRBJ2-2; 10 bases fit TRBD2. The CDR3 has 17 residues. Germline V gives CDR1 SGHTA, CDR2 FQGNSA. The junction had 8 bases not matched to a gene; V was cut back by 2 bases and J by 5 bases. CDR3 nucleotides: TGTGCCAGCAGCTTATTCAGCGGGGGGGCGAGGACCGGGGAGCTGTTTTTT. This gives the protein CASSLFSGGARTGELFF.

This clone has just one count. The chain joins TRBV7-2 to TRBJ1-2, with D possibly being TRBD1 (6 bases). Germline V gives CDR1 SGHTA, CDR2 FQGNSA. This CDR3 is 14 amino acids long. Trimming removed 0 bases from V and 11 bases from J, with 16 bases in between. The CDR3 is CASSLAGQGRGYTF. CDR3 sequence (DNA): TGTGCCAGCAGCTTAGCCGGCCAAGGGAGGGGGTACACCTTC.

Here the CDR3 reads CSVIGQAGYNEQFF. The CDR3 DNA reads as TGCAGCGTGATAGGACAGGCGGGGTACAATGAGCAGTTCTTC. The chain is built from TRBV29-1 and TRBJ2-1; D might be TRBD1 (7 bases). Trimming shortened V by 6 bases and J by 4 bases, and 16 bases separated the two germline ends. The CDR3 loop spans 14 amino acids. Germline values: CDR1 SQVTM, CDR2 ANQGSEA.

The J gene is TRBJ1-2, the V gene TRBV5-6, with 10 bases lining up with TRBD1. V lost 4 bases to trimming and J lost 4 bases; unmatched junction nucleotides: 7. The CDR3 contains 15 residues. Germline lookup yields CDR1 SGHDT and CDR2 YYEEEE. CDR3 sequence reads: CASSLGQGLIYGYTF. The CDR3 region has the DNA TGTGCCAGCAGCCTGGGACAGGGGCTTATCTATGGCTACACCTTC.

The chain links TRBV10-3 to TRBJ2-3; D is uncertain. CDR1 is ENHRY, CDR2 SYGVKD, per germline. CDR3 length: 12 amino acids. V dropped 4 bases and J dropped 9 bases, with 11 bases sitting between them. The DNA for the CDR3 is TGTGCCATCAGTGGAAATGAGGAGACGCAGTATTTT. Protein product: CAISGNEETQYF.

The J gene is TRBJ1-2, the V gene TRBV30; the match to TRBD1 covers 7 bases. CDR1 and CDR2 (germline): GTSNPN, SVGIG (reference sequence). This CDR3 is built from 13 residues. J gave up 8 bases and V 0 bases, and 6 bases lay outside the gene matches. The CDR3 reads CAWSVLQGEGYTF. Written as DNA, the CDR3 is TGTGCCTGGAGTGTACTGCAGGGGGAAGGCTACACCTTC.

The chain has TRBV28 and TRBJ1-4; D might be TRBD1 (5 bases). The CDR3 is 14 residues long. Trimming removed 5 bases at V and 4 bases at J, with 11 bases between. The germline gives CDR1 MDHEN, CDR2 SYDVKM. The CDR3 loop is CASSTPGYNEKLFF. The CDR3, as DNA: TGTGCCAGCAGTACTCCAGGGTATAATGAAAAACTGTTTTTT.

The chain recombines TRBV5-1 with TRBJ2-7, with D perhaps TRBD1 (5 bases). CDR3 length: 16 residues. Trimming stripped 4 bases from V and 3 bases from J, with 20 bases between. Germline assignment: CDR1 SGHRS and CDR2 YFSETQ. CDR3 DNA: TGCGCCAGCAGCCAAGCCCTGGACACCCTTAACTACGAGCAGTACTTC. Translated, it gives CASSQALDTLNYEQYF.

The CDR3 DNA follows: TGTGCCAGCAGCCCGACTCTAGCGGGAGGGAGGGGAAAGACCCAGTACTTC. This translates into CASSPTLAGGRGKTQYF. V and J are TRBV7-3 and TRBJ2-5; 12 nucleotides match TRBD2. The CDR3 spans 17 residues. Losses at the gene ends were 5 bases for V and 6 bases for J; bases not matched to a gene: 13. Germline values: CDR1 SGHTA, CDR2 FQGTGA.

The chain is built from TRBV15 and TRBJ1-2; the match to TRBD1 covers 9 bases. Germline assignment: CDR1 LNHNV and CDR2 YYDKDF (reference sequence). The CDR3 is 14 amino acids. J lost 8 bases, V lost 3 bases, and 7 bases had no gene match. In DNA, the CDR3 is TGTGCCACCAGCAGGGGACAGGGAGTAGGAGGCTACACCTTC. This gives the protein CATSRGQGVGGYTF.

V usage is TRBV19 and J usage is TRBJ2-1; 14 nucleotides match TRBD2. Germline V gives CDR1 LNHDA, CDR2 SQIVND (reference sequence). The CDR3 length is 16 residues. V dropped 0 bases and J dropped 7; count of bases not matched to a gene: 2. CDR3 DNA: TGTGCCAGTAGTATAGATGGGACTAGCGGGAGTAATGAGCAGTTCTTC. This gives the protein CASSIDGTSGSNEQFF.

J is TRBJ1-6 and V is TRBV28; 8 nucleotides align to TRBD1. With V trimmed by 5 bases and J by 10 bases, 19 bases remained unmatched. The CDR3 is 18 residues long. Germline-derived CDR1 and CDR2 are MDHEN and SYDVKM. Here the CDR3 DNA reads TGTGCCAGCAGTATCAATCTCTCATGGACAGGGCGAGGCTCACCCCTCCACTTT. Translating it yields CASSINLSWTGRGSPLHF.

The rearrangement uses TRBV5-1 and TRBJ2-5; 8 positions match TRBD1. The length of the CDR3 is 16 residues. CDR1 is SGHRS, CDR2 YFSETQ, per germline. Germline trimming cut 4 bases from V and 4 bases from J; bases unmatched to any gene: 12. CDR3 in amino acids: CASSTLQGAFGETQYF. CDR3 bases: TGCGCCAGCAGCACCCTTCAGGGGGCGTTCGGAGAGACCCAGTACTTC.

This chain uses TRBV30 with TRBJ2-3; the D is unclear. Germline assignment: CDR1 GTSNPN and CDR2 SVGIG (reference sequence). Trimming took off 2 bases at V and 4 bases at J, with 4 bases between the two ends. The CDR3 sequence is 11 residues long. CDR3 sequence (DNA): TGTGCCTGGAGTCGGGCAGATACGCAGTATTTT. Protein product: CAWSRADTQYF.

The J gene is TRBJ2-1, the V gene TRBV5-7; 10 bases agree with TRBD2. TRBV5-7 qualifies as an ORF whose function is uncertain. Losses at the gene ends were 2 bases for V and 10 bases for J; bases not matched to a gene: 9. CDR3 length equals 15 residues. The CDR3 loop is CASSLKSGGAGEQFF. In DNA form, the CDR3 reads TGTGCCAGCAGCTTAAAAAGCGGGGGGGCTGGCGAGCAGTTCTTC.

CDR3 protein: CASSLDRVKNIQYF. In nucleotides, the CDR3 is TGTGCCAGCAGTCTGGACAGGGTCAAAAACATTCAGTACTTC. This rearrangement joins TRBV28 to TRBJ2-4; TRBD1 matches 8 bases. The CDR3 sequence is 14 residues long. The germline V gene encodes CDR1 MDHEN and CDR2 SYDVKM. Trimming removed 5 bases from V and 3 bases from J; junction bases left unmatched: 3.

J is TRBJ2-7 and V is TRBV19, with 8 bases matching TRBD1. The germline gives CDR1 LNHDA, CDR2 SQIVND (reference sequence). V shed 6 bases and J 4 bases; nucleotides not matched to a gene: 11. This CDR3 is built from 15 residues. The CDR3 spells CASRDIGQGRYEQYF. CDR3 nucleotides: TGTGCCAGTAGGGACATTGGACAGGGTAGGTACGAGCAGTACTTC. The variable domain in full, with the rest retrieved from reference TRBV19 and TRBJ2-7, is DGGITQSPKYLFRKEGQNVTLSCEQNLNHDAMYWYRQDPGQGLRLIYYSQIVNDFQKGDIAEGYSVSREKKESFPLTVTSAQKNPTAFYLCASRDIGQGRYEQYFGPGTRLTVT.

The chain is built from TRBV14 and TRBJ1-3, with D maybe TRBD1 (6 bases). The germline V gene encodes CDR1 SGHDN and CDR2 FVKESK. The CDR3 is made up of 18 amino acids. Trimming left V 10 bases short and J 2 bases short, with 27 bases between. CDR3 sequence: CAILRGRSHVGTGNTIYF. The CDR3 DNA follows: TGTGCCATCCTCAGGGGTCGGTCCCATGTGGGTACTGGAAACACCATATATTTT.